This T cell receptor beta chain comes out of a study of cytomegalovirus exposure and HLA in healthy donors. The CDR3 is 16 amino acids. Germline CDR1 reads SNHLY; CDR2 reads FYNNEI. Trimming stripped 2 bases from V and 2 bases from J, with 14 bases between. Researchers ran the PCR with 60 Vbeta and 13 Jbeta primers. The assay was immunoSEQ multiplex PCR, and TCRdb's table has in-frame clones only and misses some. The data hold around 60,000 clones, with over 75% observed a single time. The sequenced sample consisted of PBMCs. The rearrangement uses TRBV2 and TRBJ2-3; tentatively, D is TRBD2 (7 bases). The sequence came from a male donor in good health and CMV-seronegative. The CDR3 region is CASSERAGALTDTQYF. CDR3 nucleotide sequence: TGTGCCAGCAGTGAAAGGGCGGGGGCGCTCACAGATACGCAGTATTTT.